The T cell receptor beta chain under discussion was sequenced for a study of blood T cell repertoires in COVID-19. About the study: Collection of acute and convalescent COVID-19 samples took place in the United States, Italy and Spain. Sample material is recorded as cDNA or gDNA derived from T cells, B-cell-depleted T cells, or PBMCs.

Per the study methods: Amplification of reference gene primers provided the estimated nucleated cell counts. The method was immunoSEQ multiplex PCR; TCRdb's version includes in-frame clones alone and lacks a portion of them. Clonal size and the V and J genes are those of that table, whereas D and trimming came from the DNA. Among approximately 120,000 clones listed, nearly 85% were seen once. The CDR3 is 15 amino acids. The germline gives CDR1 MDHEN, CDR2 SYDVKM. V lost 5 bases, J lost 1 base, and 7 bases stayed unmatched. The gene calls are TRBV28 and TRBJ2-5; TRBD1 matches at 7 bases. Material: peripheral blood. This receptor was identified in a woman between 45 and 65 years old with acute or convalescent COVID-19. CDR3 protein: CASSRPTGRQETQYF. The CDR3 coding sequence is TGTGCCAGCAGTAGACCGACAGGGCGCCAAGAGACCCAGTACTTC.